This TCR beta chain stems from a study of cytomegalovirus exposure and HLA in healthy donors. Looking at the study overall: Approximately 85 million unique TCRs from HLA-typed donors were held in an early data release.

As to this clone: The antigen remains undetermined.

The ends were cut back, 2 bases at V and 0 bases at J, with 10 bases in the middle. CDR1 and CDR2 from the germline V gene are SGHTA and FQGNSA. There are 15 residues in the CDR3. Overall study results and limits: V- and J-gene trimming of TCR beta was linked (in a later analysis) to a missense DCLRE1C variant. HLA restriction was apparent for most CMV-associated TCR beta chains in a later analysis.

PCR involved 60 Vbeta and 13 Jbeta primers. Only in-frame clones appear in the TCRdb table, and some are missing; sequencing was by immunoSEQ multiplex PCR. Among 150,000 to 200,000 clones listed, roughly three quarters were seen once. The sequence derives from a man aged 18 to 30 in good health and CMV-seropositive. The V gene is TRBV7-2, the J gene TRBJ1-2; D gene unclear. The sequenced sample consisted of PBMCs. The CDR3 coding sequence is TGTGCCAGCAGCTTATCCGCCGCGGCTAACTATGGCTACACCTTC. It yields the protein CASSLSAAANYGYTF.